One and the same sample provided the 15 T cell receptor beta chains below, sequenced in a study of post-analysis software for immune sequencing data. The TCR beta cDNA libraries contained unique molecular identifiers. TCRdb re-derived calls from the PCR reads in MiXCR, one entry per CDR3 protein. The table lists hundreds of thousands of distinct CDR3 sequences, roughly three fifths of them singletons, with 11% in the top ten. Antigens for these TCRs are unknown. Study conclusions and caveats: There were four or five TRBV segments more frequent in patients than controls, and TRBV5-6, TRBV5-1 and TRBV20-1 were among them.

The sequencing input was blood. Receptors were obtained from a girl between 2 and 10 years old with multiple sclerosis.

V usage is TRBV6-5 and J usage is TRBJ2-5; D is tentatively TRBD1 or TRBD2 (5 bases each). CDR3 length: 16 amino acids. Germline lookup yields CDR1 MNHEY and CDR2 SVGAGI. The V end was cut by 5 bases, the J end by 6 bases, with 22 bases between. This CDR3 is CASSIRRDPVVKTQYF. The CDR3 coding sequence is TGTGCCAGCAGTATTCGCCGGGACCCCGTCGTGAAGACCCAGTACTTC.

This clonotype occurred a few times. CDR3 nucleotides: TGTGCCAGCAGCTTACTAGCGGGGGGGACAGAGACCCAGTACTTC. This gives the protein CASSLLAGGTETQYF. The genes are TRBV7-6 and TRBJ2-5; 12 positions agree with TRBD2. CDR3 length: 15 residues. J gave up 4 bases and V 2 bases, and 2 bases lay outside the gene matches. Germline V lookup: CDR1 SGHVS, CDR2 FNYEAQ.

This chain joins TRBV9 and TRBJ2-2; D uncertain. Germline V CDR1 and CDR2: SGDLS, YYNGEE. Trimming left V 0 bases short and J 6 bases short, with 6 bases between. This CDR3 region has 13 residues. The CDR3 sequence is CASSVGPPGELFF. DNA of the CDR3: TGTGCCAGCAGCGTAGGACCCCCCGGGGAGCTGTTTTTT.

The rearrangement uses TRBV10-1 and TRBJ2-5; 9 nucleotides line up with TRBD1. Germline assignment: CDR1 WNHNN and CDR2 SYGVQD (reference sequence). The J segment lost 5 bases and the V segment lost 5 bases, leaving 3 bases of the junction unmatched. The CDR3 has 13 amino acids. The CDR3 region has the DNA TGCGCCAGCAGTACAGGGGGCGTGGAGACCCAGTACTTC. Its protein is CASSTGGVETQYF.

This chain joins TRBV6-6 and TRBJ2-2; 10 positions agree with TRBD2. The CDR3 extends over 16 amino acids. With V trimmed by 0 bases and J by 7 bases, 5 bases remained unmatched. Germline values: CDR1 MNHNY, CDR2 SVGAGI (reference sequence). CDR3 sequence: CASSYSPSGSIGELFF. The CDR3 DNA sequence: TGTGCCAGCAGTTACTCCCCTAGCGGGAGTATCGGGGAGCTGTTTTTT.

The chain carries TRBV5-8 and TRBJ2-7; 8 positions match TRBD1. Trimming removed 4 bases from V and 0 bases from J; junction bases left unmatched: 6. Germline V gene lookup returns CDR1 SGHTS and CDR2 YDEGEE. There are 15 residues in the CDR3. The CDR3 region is CASSIGTGSSYEQYF. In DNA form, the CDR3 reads TGTGCCAGCAGCATAGGGACAGGAAGCTCCTACGAGCAGTACTTC.

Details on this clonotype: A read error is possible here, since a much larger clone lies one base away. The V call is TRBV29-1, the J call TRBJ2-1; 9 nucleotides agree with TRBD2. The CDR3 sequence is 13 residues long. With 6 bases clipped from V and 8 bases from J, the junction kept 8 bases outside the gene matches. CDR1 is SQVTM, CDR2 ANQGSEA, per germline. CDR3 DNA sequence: TGCAGCGTCGGACTAGCGCTATACGATGAGCAGTTCTTC. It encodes CSVGLALYDEQFF.

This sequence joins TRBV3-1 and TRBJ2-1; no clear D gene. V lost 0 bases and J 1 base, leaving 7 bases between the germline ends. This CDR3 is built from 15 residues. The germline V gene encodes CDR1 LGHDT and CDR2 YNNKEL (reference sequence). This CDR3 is CASSQEGNSYNEQFF. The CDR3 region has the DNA TGTGCCAGCAGCCAAGAAGGCAATTCCTACAATGAGCAGTTCTTC.

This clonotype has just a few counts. CDR3: CASSFTGGSEQFF. The CDR3 nucleotides read TGTGCCAGCAGTTTTACAGGGGGCAGTGAGCAGTTCTTC. The rearrangement joins TRBV11-2 to TRBJ2-1; 9 bases fit TRBD1. CDR1 SGHAT and CDR2 FQNNGV come from the germline V gene. V was clipped by 6 bases and J by 9 bases; unmatched bases: 6. CDR3 size: 13 residues. The full variable domain, rest sourced from reference TRBV11-2 and TRBJ2-1, is EAGVAQSPRYKIIEKRQSVAFWCNPISGHATLYWYQQILGQGPKLLIQFQNNGVVDDSQLPKDRFSAERLKGVDSTLKIQPAKLEDSAVYLCASSFTGGSEQFFGPGTRLTVL.

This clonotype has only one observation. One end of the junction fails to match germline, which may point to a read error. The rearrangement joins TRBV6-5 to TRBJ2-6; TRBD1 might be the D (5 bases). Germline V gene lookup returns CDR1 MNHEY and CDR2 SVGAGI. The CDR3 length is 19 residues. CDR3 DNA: TGTGCCAGCAGTTACTCTGGAACTGGCTCCATCTCTGGGGCCAACGTCCGGACTTTC. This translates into CASSYSGTGSISGANVRTF.

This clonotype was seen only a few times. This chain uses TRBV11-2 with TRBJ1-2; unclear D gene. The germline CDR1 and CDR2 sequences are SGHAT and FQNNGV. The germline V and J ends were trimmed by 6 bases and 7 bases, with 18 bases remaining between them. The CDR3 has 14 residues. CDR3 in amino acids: CASRPPGSMVGYTF. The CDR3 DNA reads TGTGCCAGCAGACCTCCCGGATCCATGGTTGGCTACACCTTC.

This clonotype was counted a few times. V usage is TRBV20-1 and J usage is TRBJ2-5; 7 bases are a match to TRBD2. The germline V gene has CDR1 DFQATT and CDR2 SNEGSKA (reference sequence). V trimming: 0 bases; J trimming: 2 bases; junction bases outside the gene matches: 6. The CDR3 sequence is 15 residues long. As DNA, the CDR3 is TGCAGTGCTAGAGATGGCGCTAGCGGTCAAGAGACCCAGTACTTC. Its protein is CSARDGASGQETQYF.

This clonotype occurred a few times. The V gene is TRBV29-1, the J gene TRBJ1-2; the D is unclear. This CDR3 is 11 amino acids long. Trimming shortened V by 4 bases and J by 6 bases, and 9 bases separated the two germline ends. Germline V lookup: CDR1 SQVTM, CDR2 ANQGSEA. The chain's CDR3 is CSVGSGHGYTF. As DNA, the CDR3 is TGCAGCGTTGGGTCGGGCCATGGCTACACCTTC.

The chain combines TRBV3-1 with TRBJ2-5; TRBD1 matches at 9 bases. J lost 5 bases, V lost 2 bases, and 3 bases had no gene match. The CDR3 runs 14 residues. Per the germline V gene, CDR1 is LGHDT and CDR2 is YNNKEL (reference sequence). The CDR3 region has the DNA TGTGCCAGCAGCCAAACGACAGGGGGGGAGACCCAGTACTTC. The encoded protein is CASSQTTGGETQYF.

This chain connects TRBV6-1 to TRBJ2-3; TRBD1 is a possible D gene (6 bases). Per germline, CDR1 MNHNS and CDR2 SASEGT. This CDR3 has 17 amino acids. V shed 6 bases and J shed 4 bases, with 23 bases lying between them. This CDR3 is CASSLTRGSTVSDTQYF. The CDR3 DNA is TGTGCCAGCAGCCTAACTAGGGGGTCGACCGTATCAGATACGCAGTATTTT.